The rows below give T cell receptor beta chains drawn from one sample of a study of metastatic and nonmetastatic thyroid tumors. TCRdb reassembled clones from the PCR reads with MiXCR. The sample has 25,000 to 30,000 clones; under 25% are singletons. Sequencing was carried out using blood. The source is a female donor with papillary thyroid cancer or a benign thyroid nodule (not recorded which). Some clones in this sample may be carry-over from other donors' samples. The CDR3 runs from the conserved cysteine through the conserved F or W.

>15|TRBV4-1
CASSPGLAAYNEQFF
>14|TRBV6-2/TRBV6-3
CASRTGPRDYGYTF
>15|TRBV6-1
CASKRDRGYNSPLHF
>15|TRBV19
CASSTLAGADNEQFF
>13|TRBV5-4
CASSPYTGYGYTF
>14|TRBV30
CAWSPQSSVTEAFF
>14|TRBV19
CASQLAGVLNEQFF
>14|TRBV9
CASNGNSGVETQYF
>11|TRBV25-1
CASTVGTEAFF
>14|TRBV19
CASSIAGSNYGYTF
>17|TRBV4-1
CASSLFASGRAAYEQYF
>13|TRBV6-4
CASSDVITDTQYF
>16|TRBV4-2
CASSPGQPSSYNEQFF
>13|TRBV6-1
CASSEAGDYEQYF
>11|TRBV28
CASSFGYGYTF
>16|TRBV6-5
CASSFSGTGVTDTQYF
>14|TRBV6-1
CASSLQGVGQPQHF
>14|TRBV20-1
CSANGLEGVETQYF
>14|TRBV14
CASSRDISGGELFF
>16|TRBV28
CASSPPRQGSGETQYF
>15|TRBV10-1
CASSSGLAGTYEQYF
>17|TRBV4-3
CASSQGLRTGPYNEQFF
>16|TRBV5-1
CASSLWFGSNTGELFF
>15|TRBV5-1
CASRSLGSVFHEQYF